The 17 T cell receptor beta chains in this list originate from one sample, sequenced in a study of shared clonotypes between healthy human individuals. This table comes from immunoSEQ multiplex PCR, and its TCRdb copy is limited to in-frame clones, with some not included. The sample shows about 1 million clones, about 75% of them seen only once. Sequencing was carried out using memory CD4+ T cells sorted from blood. As to subset: CD45RA-negative fraction. The receptor source for this set is a man younger than 30 in good health.

The V call is TRBV5-1, the J call TRBJ2-2, with TRBD2 identical over 10 bases. The CDR3 loop spans 15 amino acids. Trimming cost V 1 base and J 8 bases; bases outside gene matches: 5. Germline values: CDR1 SGHRS, CDR2 YFSETQ. CDR3 sequence (DNA): TGCGCCAGCAGCTTGTTGACTAGCGGGTCGGGGGAGCTGTTTTTT. As protein: CASSLLTSGSGELFF.

The chain combines TRBV6-5 with TRBJ1-2, with 7 bases matching TRBD1. Trimming at V came to 4 bases and at J to 8 bases, leaving 10 bases not matched to a gene. The germline CDR1 and CDR2 sequences are MNHEY and SVGAGI. The CDR3 is 14 residues long. As DNA, the CDR3 is TGTGCCAGCAGTTTTAAGGGGGCAAACGAAGGCTACACCTTC. It specifies CASSFKGANEGYTF.

The chain employs TRBV28 and TRBJ1-5; D remains ambiguous. Germline V lookup: CDR1 MDHEN, CDR2 SYDVKM. The CDR3 consists of 15 residues. V dropped 1 base and J dropped 3 bases, with 10 bases sitting between them. The CDR3 reads CASSLSHGNNQPQHF. CDR3 nucleotides: TGTGCCAGCAGTTTATCCCACGGGAACAATCAGCCCCAGCATTTT.

V is TRBV5-1 and J is TRBJ1-2; D is unresolved. This CDR3 spans 12 amino acids. Germline CDR1 reads SGHRS; CDR2 reads YFSETQ. V dropped 3 bases and J dropped 3 bases, with 6 bases sitting between them. CDR3 sequence: CASSSKDYGYTF. The CDR3 DNA sequence: TGCGCCAGCAGCTCGAAGGACTATGGCTACACCTTC.

The V gene is TRBV2, the J gene TRBJ2-7, with 9 bases identical to TRBD1. The CDR3 length is 14 residues. The V gene's germline CDR1 is SNHLY and CDR2 FYNNEI. V was clipped by 2 bases and J by 2 bases; unmatched bases: 1. CDR3 sequence: CASSEWDRAYEQYF. The CDR3 DNA is TGTGCCAGCAGTGAATGGGACAGGGCCTACGAGCAGTACTTC. Complete variable domain (other parts from reference TRBV2 and TRBJ2-7): EPEVTQTPSHQVTQMGQEVILRCVPISNHLYFYWYRQILGQKVEFLVSFYNNEISEKSEIFDDQFSVERPDGSNFTLKIRSTKLEDSAMYFCASSEWDRAYEQYFGPGTRLTVT.

This rearrangement joins TRBV2 to TRBJ2-2, with D possibly matching TRBD1 (6 bases). Trimming removed 1 base from V and 9 bases from J, with 9 bases in between. Per the germline V gene, CDR1 is SNHLY and CDR2 is FYNNEI. This CDR3 contains 13 residues. This CDR3 reads CASSEVQGRELFF. The DNA for the CDR3 is TGTGCCAGCAGTGAAGTGCAGGGGCGGGAGCTGTTTTTT.

On this clone: Different DNA sequences within this sample yield the same CDR3. J is TRBJ2-7 and V is TRBV30; D is perhaps TRBD1 (5 bases). Germline CDR1 and CDR2: GTSNPN and SVGIG (reference sequence). There are 13 residues in the CDR3. V shed 0 bases and J shed 2 bases, with 8 bases lying between them. CDR3 amino acids: CAWSVGQTYEQYF. CDR3 nucleotides: TGTGCCTGGAGTGTGGGGCAAACCTACGAGCAGTACTTC.

This sequence joins TRBV7-5 and TRBJ2-7. TRBV7-5 is a pseudogene. This CDR3 has 15 amino acids. The CDR3 region is CARSASRITHYEQYF. Written as DNA, the CDR3 is TGTGCCAGAAGCGCATCACGGATAACTCACTACGAGCAGTACTTC.

The chain joins TRBV5-6 to TRBJ1-1, with D unresolved. Germline loops: CDR1 SGHDT, CDR2 YYEEEE. The CDR3 is made up of 17 amino acids. V lost 1 base and J lost 0, with 16 bases in between. CDR3 sequence reads: CASSLLSSGKMNTEAFF. The CDR3 DNA is TGTGCCAGCAGCTTGCTCAGTTCCGGGAAAATGAACACTGAAGCTTTCTTT.

This clone has more than one count but fewer than ten. This chain links TRBV6-1 with TRBJ2-5; D possibly uses TRBD1 or TRBD2 (6 bases each). V lost 4 bases to trimming and J lost 4 bases, with 10 bases between them. This CDR3 spans 13 amino acids. Germline CDR1 MNHNS, CDR2 SASEGT. CDR3 loop: CASSVKGGETQYF. Written as DNA, the CDR3 is TGTGCCAGCAGTGTAAAGGGGGGAGAGACCCAGTACTTC.

The chain has TRBV2 and TRBJ1-2; maybe TRBD1 (6 bases). The CDR3 has 14 residues. The V gene's germline CDR1 is SNHLY and CDR2 FYNNEI. Trimming removed 2 bases at V and 4 bases at J, with 11 bases between. The CDR3, as DNA: TGTGCCAGCAGTGAAATGCAGGGGCCCTATGGCTACACCTTC. It specifies CASSEMQGPYGYTF. Full variable domain (outside the CDR3, taken from reference TRBV2 and TRBJ1-2): EPEVTQTPSHQVTQMGQEVILRCVPISNHLYFYWYRQILGQKVEFLVSFYNNEISEKSEIFDDQFSVERPDGSNFTLKIRSTKLEDSAMYFCASSEMQGPYGYTFGSGTRLTVV.

This clone was counted a single time. CDR3 residues: CASSSGPIGGANVLTF. CDR3 nucleotide sequence: TGTGCCAGCAGTTCCGGGCCCATTGGGGGGGCCAACGTCCTGACTTTC. The V call is TRBV6-5, the J call TRBJ2-6; no reliable D call. In germline, CDR1 is MNHEY, CDR2 SVGAGI. The CDR3 covers 16 residues. Trimming took 4 bases from V and 4 from J, leaving 14 bases between them.

V and J are TRBV19 and TRBJ2-6, with TRBD1 matching 8 bases. The ends lost 3 bases at V and 2 bases at J; junction bases unmatched: 0. The CDR3 has 15 residues. Germline loops: CDR1 LNHDA, CDR2 SQIVND (reference sequence). The CDR3 loop is CASSMDRAGANVLTF. The CDR3 DNA is TGTGCCAGTAGTATGGACAGGGCTGGGGCCAACGTCCTGACTTTC.

The chain joins TRBV27 to TRBJ1-2; D gene unclear. Trimming removed 5 bases at V and 1 base at J, with 11 bases between. Germline assignment: CDR1 MNHEY and CDR2 SMNVEV (reference sequence). The CDR3 loop spans 14 amino acids. CDR3 coding DNA: TGTGCCAGCAGTCTCTCTCATAATAACTATGGCTACACCTTC. Protein product: CASSLSHNNYGYTF.

The chain employs TRBV7-2 and TRBJ2-1, with D hard to call. The CDR3 sequence is 13 residues long. V lost 4 bases and J 5 bases, leaving 9 bases between the germline ends. CDR1 and CDR2 from the germline V gene are SGHTA and FQGNSA. The CDR3 loop is CASSSYMNNEQFF. The DNA of the CDR3 is TGTGCCAGCAGCTCTTACATGAACAATGAGCAGTTCTTC.

Many counts were recorded for this clone. The chain joins TRBV10-2 to TRBJ1-1; tentatively, D is TRBD1 (6 bases). V lost 4 bases, J lost 1 base, and 13 bases lay in between. Germline V gene data show CDR1 as WSHSY and CDR2 as SAAADI. This CDR3 has 15 amino acids. DNA of the CDR3: TGCGCCAGCAGTGTCCTCTCCAGGGGGAACACTGAAGCTTTCTTT. This codes for CASSVLSRGNTEAFF.

Regarding this clone: A clone one base away is much larger, so this may be a read error. The sample holds other DNA sequences that translate to the same CDR3. The chain carries TRBV7-9 and TRBJ2-5; no clear D. This CDR3 contains 11 residues. The V end was cut by 5 bases, the J end by 2 bases, with 3 bases between. Germline CDR1 is SEHNR and CDR2 is FQNEAQ (reference sequence). The CDR3: CASSLQETQYF. CDR3 coding DNA: TGTGCCAGCAGCCTACAAGAGACCCAGTACTTC.